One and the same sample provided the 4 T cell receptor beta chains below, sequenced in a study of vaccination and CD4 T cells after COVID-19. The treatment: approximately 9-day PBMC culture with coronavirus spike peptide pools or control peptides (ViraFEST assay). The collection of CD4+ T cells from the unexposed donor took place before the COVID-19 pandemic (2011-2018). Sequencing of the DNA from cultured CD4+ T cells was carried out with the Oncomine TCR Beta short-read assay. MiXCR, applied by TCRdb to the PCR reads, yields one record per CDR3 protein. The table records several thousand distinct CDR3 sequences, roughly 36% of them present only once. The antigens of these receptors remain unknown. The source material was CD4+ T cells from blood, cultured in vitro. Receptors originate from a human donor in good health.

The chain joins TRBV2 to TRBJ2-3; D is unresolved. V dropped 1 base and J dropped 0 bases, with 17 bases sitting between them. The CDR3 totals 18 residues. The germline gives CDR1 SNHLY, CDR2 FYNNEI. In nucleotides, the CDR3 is TGTGCCAGCAGTGAAGATGTAAGGAGTCCCCTTAGCACAGATACGCAGTATTTT. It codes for CASSEDVRSPLSTDTQYF.

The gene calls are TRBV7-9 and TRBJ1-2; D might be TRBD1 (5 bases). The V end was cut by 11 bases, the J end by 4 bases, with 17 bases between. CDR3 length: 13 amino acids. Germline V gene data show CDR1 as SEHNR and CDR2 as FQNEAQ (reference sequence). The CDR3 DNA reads TGTGCCTTCTCAGAGGGGCTTGGCTATGGCTACACCTTC. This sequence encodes CAFSEGLGYGYTF.

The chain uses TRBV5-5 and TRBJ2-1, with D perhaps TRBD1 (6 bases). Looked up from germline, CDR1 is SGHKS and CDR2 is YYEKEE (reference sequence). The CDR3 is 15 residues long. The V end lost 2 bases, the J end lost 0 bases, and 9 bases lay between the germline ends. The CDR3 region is CASSFRDTSYNEQFF. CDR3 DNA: TGTGCCAGCAGCTTTAGGGACACCTCCTACAATGAGCAGTTCTTC.

The CDR3 nucleotides read TGTGCCATCGGGGAATCTAGCACAGATACGCAGTATTTT. Encoded protein: CAIGESSTDTQYF. This rearrangement joins TRBV10-3 to TRBJ2-3; D call uncertain. The CDR3 runs to 13 residues. Trimming cost V 8 bases and J 0 bases, with 9 bases left between them. Germline CDR1 reads ENHRY; CDR2 reads SYGVKD.